The rows below give T cell receptor beta chains drawn from one sample of a study of blood T cell repertoires in COVID-19. Sequencing used immunoSEQ multiplex PCR; TCRdb keeps in-frame clones, though not all of them. This table holds some 400,000 clones, 80% to 90% found once. Material: PBMCs or T cells enriched from blood (not recorded which). The receptors were gathered from a young man who had recovered from COVID-19. Both conserved end residues are part of each CDR3. Each record gives: D gene, V gene, J gene, CDR3 length, CDR3 DNA, CDR3 protein. The D gene is left open where the match is weak.

.	TRBV27	TRBJ2-1	14	TGTGCCAGCAGTTTAAAACAGGGATACAATGAGCAGTTCTTC	CASSLKQGYNEQFF
TRBD2	TRBV5-4	TRBJ2-1	15	TGTGCCAGCAGTCGGACTAGCGAGTCCTACAATGAGCAGTTCTTC	CASSRTSESYNEQFF
TRBD1	TRBV19	TRBJ2-5	15	TGTGCCAGTAGCCCTGGGACAGGGGAGAGAGAGACCCAGTACTTC	CASSPGTGERETQYF
TRBD2	TRBV2	TRBJ2-4	13	TGTGCCAGCGTAGCGGGGGGAGGTAACATTCAGTACTTC	CASVAGGGNIQYF
.	TRBV11-2	TRBJ2-1	15	TGTGCCAGCAGCTTAGGGGTACAGGGCTACAATGAGCAGTTCTTC	CASSLGVQGYNEQFF
TRBD1	TRBV11-2	TRBJ2-7	15	TGTGCCAGCAGCTTCGGACAGGGGCCCACCTACGAGCAGTACTTC	CASSFGQGPTYEQYF
.	TRBV19	TRBJ1-6	14	TGTGCCAGTAGTCTGGTGACAGAGAATTCACCCCTCCACTTT	CASSLVTENSPLHF
.	TRBV19	TRBJ1-5	16	TGTGCCAGTAGTATAGGCCCGTGGACAGCCAATCAGCCCCAGCATTTT	CASSIGPWTANQPQHF
.	TRBV30	TRBJ1-2	13	TGTGCCTGGAGATCTCAGGGACTTTATGGCTACACCTTC	CAWRSQGLYGYTF
.	TRBV7-2	TRBJ2-7	13	TGTGCCAGCAGCTTGGCAGGGGCGAGGGAGCAGTACTTC	CASSLAGAREQYF